This T cell receptor (beta chain) was obtained from a study of blood T cells in healthy people across ages. Study-wide results and limits: There was no known CMV status for donors, so expanded clonotype changes were possibly confounded.

A note on this clonotype: Its matching antigen is unknown.

Combining a sample-barcoded 5' primer with a J-beta primer mix, a second PCR ran for roughly 6 to 11 cycles. In TCRdb, the 5' RACE reads were re-called with MiXCR into one record per CDR3 protein. The table shows 1.5 million to 2 million distinct CDR3 sequences, with around 50% occurring only once. The sample comprised blood. The sequence derives from a woman aged 40 to 50 in good health.

The CDR3 bases are TGTGCCAGCAGCCAAGATGGGACTAGCGGGTCCTACGAGCAGTACTTC. Encoded protein: CASSQDGTSGSYEQYF. The chain links TRBV3-1 to TRBJ2-7; 12 bases match TRBD2. The junction had 1 base not matched to a gene; V was cut back by 0 bases and J by 1 base. The CDR3 has 16 amino acids. Germline CDR1 reads LGHDT; CDR2 reads YNNKEL (reference sequence).